One sample yielded the 13 T cell receptor beta chains listed below, sequenced in a study of T cell changes during pregnancy in multiple sclerosis. Data came from immunoSEQ multiplex PCR; TCRdb stores just in-frame clones and leaves some out. The repertoire holds under 45,000 clones, around nine tenths seen once, with around 4.1% in the top ten. Material: CD8+ T cells from peripheral blood mononuclear cells, obtained in the first trimester of pregnancy. All receptors come from a female donor with multiple sclerosis, enrolled in a pregnancy study.

The gene calls are TRBV9 and TRBJ2-7, with 11 bases matching TRBD1. After removal of 3 bases from V and 6 bases from J, the junction contained 2 bases not matched to a gene. The CDR3 totals 13 residues. Germline loops: CDR1 SGDLS, CDR2 YYNGEE. Here the CDR3 reads CASSGTGGGEQYF. The CDR3 nucleotides read TGTGCCAGCAGCGGGACAGGGGGCGGCGAGCAGTACTTC. Complete variable domain (other parts from reference TRBV9 and TRBJ2-7): DSGVTQTPKHLITATGQRVTLRCSPRSGDLSVYWYQQSLDQGLQFLIQYYNGEERAKGNILERFSAQQFPDLHSELNLSSLELGDSALYFCASSGTGGGEQYFGPGTRLTVT.

The DNA of the CDR3 is TGTGCCAGCAGCGCCCGGACTGGGGTAGGGGAGCAGTTCTTC. This gives the protein CASSARTGVGEQFF. J is TRBJ2-1 and V is TRBV9, with D tentatively TRBD2 (5 bases). CDR1 and CDR2 from the germline V gene are SGDLS and YYNGEE. The CDR3 contains 14 residues. The V end was cut by 3 bases, the J end by 10 bases, with 17 bases between.

The chain couples TRBV7-8 to TRBJ1-2; D not resolved. Trimming took off 5 bases at V and 3 bases at J, with 7 bases between the two ends. CDR3 length: 12 residues. Germline V gene lookup returns CDR1 SGHVS and CDR2 FQNEAQ. The CDR3 region is CASSPGYYGYTF. DNA of the CDR3: TGTGCCAGCAGCCCAGGTTACTATGGCTACACCTTC. The full variable domain, in which reference TRBV7-8 and TRBJ1-2 provide the parts outside the CDR3, is GAGVSQSPRYKVAKRGQDVALRCDPISGHVSLFWYQQALGQGPEFLTYFQNEAQLDKSGLPSDRFFAERPEGSVSTLKIQRTQQEDSAVYLCASSPGYYGYTFGSGTRLTVV.

The chain links TRBV19 to TRBJ1-5, with 9 positions matching TRBD1. The CDR3 is 13 amino acids. Germline V gene sequence: CDR1 LNHDA, CDR2 SQIVND (reference sequence). V lost 5 bases and J lost 6; bases outside the gene matches: 2. Written as DNA, the CDR3 is TGTGCCAGTAGTGGGACAGGGTTTCAGCCCCAGCATTTT. As protein: CASSGTGFQPQHF.

The rearrangement links TRBV5-6 to TRBJ2-1, with 7 bases fitting TRBD1. The CDR3 is made up of 14 amino acids. The J segment lost 3 bases and the V segment lost 3 bases, leaving 3 bases of the junction unmatched. Germline CDR1 is SGHDT and CDR2 is YYEEEE. The chain's CDR3 is CASSYGTVYNEQFF. As DNA, the CDR3 is TGTGCCAGCAGCTATGGGACAGTCTACAATGAGCAGTTCTTC.

The chain combines TRBV7-6 with TRBJ2-3; 7 bases are shared with TRBD2. With 4 bases clipped from V and 0 bases from J, the junction kept 7 bases outside the gene matches. Germline V gene data show CDR1 as SGHVS and CDR2 as FNYEAQ. The CDR3 covers 16 residues. The CDR3 reads CASSSTSSPSTDTQYF. CDR3 bases: TGTGCCAGCAGCTCGACTAGCAGCCCTAGCACAGATACGCAGTATTTT. The full variable domain, rest sourced from reference TRBV7-6 and TRBJ2-3, is GAGVSQSPRYKVTKRGQDVALRCDPISGHVSLYWYRQALGQGPEFLTYFNYEAQQDKSGLPNDRFSAERPEGSISTLTIQRTEQRDSAMYRCASSSTSSPSTDTQYFGPGTRLTVL.

This chain connects TRBV7-2 to TRBJ1-2; 12 bases agree with TRBD1. The CDR3 has 19 residues. The J segment lost 2 bases and the V segment lost 5 bases, leaving 15 bases of the junction unmatched. Germline CDR1 SGHTA, CDR2 FQGNSA. The CDR3 DNA follows: TGTGCCAGCAGCATTTACCCGGGACAGGGGGCATCGGGGAACTATGGCTACACCTTC. Translated: CASSIYPGQGASGNYGYTF.

The chain carries TRBV29-1 and TRBJ1-2, with D possibly being TRBD1 (6 bases). The CDR3 has 11 amino acids. V was pared by 2 bases and J by 10 bases, with 11 bases between. CDR1 and CDR2 (germline): SQVTM, ANQGSEA. CDR3 region: CSVEWTADYTF. CDR3 DNA sequence: TGCAGCGTTGAATGGACAGCTGACTACACCTTC.

This chain's CDR3 is CASSLVGRGRKENIQYF. The CDR3 coding sequence is TGCGCCAGCAGCTTGGTGGGCAGGGGGCGGAAAGAAAACATTCAGTACTTC. V and J are TRBV5-1 and TRBJ2-4, with TRBD1 matching 8 bases. The CDR3 consists of 17 residues. The V segment lost 0 bases and the J segment 5 bases; nucleotides outside the gene matches: 10. CDR1 is SGHRS, CDR2 YFSETQ, per germline.

This chain joins TRBV27 and TRBJ2-3; TRBD1 agrees at 8 bases. The CDR3 has 14 residues. CDR1 MNHEY and CDR2 SMNVEV come from the germline V gene (reference sequence). J lost 3 bases, V lost 3 bases, and 2 bases had no gene match. In DNA form, the CDR3 reads TGTGCCAGCAGTTTGGACAGGGAAACAGATACGCAGTATTTT. It codes for CASSLDRETDTQYF.

This rearrangement joins TRBV19 to TRBJ2-1, with 8 nucleotides matching TRBD2. The CDR3 is 18 residues long. Germline lookup yields CDR1 LNHDA and CDR2 SQIVND (reference sequence). V was pared by 3 bases and J by 0 bases, with 10 bases of the junction left unmatched. The CDR3, as DNA: TGTGCCAGTAGTATCAGCATAGCGGGGCTAAGCTCCTACAATGAGCAGTTCTTC. Translated, it gives CASSISIAGLSSYNEQFF.

V and J are TRBV5-6 and TRBJ2-2; 10 nucleotides match TRBD1. V lost 0 bases to trimming and J lost 6 bases; unmatched junction nucleotides: 11. This CDR3 comprises 18 residues. Germline lookup yields CDR1 SGHDT and CDR2 YYEEEE. CDR3 sequence: CASSLVRDRGLLAGELFF. DNA of the CDR3: TGTGCCAGCAGCTTGGTTCGTGACAGGGGGCTATTAGCCGGGGAGCTGTTTTTT.

The chain combines TRBV10-3 with TRBJ1-5, with 7 bases aligning to TRBD1. The V gene's germline CDR1 is ENHRY and CDR2 SYGVKD. Trimming took 0 bases from V and 3 from J; bases not matched to a gene: 5. This CDR3 spans 16 amino acids. CDR3 bases: TGTGCCATCAGTGAGTCGCGGGACAGCTACAATCAGCCCCAGCATTTT. It encodes CAISESRDSYNQPQHF.